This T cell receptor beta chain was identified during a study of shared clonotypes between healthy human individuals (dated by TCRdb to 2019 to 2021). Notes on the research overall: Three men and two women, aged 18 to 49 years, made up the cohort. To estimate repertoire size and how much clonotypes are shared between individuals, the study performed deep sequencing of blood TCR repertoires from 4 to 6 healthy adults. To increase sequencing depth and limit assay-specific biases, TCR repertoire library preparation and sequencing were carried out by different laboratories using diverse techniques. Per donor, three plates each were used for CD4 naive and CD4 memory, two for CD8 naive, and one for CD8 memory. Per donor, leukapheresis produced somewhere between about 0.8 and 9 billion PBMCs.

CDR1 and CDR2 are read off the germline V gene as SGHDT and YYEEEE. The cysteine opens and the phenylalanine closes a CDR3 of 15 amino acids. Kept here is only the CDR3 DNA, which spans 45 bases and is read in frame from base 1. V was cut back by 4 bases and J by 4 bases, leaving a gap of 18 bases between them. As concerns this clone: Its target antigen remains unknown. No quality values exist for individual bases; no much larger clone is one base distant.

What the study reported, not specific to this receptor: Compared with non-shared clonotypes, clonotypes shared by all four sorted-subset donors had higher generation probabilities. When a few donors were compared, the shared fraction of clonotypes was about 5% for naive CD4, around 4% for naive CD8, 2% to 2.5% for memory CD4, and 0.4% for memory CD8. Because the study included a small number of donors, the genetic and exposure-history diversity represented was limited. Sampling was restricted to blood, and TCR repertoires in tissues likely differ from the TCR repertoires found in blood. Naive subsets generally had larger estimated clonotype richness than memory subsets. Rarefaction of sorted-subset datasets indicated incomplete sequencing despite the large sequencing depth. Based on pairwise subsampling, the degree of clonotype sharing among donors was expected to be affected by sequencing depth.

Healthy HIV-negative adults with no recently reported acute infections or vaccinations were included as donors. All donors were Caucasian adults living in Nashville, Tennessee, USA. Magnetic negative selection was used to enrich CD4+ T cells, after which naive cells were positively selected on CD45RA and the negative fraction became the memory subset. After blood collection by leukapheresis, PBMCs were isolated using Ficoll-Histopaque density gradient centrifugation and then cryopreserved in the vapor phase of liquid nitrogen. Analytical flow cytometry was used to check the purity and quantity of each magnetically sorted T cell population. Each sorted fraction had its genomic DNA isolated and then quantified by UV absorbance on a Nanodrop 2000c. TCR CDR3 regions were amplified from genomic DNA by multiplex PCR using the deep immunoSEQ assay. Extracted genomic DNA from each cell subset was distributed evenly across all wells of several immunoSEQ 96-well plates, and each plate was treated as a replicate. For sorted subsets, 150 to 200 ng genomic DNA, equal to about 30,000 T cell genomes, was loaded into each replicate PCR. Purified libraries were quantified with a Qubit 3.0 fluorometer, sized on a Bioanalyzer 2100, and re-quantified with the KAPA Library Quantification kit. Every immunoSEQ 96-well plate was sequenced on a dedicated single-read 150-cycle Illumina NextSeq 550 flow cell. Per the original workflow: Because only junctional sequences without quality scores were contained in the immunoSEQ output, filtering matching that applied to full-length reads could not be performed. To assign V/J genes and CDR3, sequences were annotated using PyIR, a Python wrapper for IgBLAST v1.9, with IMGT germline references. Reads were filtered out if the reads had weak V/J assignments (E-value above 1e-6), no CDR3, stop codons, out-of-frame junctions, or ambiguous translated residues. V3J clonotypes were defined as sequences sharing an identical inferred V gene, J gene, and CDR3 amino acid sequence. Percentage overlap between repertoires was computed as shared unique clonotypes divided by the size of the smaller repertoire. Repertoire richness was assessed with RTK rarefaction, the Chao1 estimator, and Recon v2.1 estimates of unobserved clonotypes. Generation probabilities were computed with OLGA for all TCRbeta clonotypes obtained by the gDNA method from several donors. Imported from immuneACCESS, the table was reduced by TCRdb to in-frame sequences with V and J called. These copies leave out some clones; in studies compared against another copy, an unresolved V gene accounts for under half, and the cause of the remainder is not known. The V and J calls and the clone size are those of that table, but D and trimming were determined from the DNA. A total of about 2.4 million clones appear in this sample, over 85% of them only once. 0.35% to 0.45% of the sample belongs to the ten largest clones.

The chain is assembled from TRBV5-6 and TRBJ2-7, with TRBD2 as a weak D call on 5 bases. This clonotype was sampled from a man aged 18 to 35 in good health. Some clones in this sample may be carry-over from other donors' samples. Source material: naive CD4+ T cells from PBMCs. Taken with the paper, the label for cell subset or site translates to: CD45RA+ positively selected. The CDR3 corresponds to CASSQTRARGYEQYF. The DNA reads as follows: TGTGCCAGCAGCCAAACCCGGGCCCGAGGGTACGAGCAGTACTTC.